This is a list of T cell receptor beta chains from one sample in a study of T cells expressing NK-cell markers. TCRdb processed the 5' RACE reads again and assigns one entry to each CDR3 protein, with no DNA. The listing contains about 370,000 distinct CDR3 sequences. The sequenced sample consisted of blood T cells: a sorted CD56 or NKG2C T cell subset, CD4+ or CD8+ T cells, or bulk PBMC T cells (not recorded which). These receptors all come from a woman in her 50s in good health. Each CDR3 is given with its conserved first and last residue.

V	J	CDR3
TRBV29-1	TRBJ1-1	CSGGERASNTEAFF
TRBV6-2/TRBV6-3	TRBJ2-1	CAGRTSGDNEQFF
TRBV12-3/TRBV12-4	TRBJ1-6	CASSLSALNSPLHF
TRBV5-8	TRBJ2-7	CASRKGVLRYEQYF
TRBV27	TRBJ2-5	CASSSPLRQGETQYF
TRBV5-1	TRBJ1-1	CASNGRSSRRAFF
TRBV5-1	TRBJ1-1	CASSPGTGLEAFF
TRBV3-1	TRBJ2-1	CASSQVELAGAYNEQFF
TRBV30	TRBJ2-7	CAWSKQGVVYEQYF
TRBV2	TRBJ1-5	CASRDRDRGQPQHF
TRBV24-1	TRBJ2-6	CATSGLFDRDGANVLTF
TRBV5-1	TRBJ2-1	CASSNPGTSGGNEQFF
TRBV20-1	TRBJ2-2	CSARVASGATGELFF
TRBV7-2	TRBJ2-5	CASTRGGRETQYF
TRBV6-5	TRBJ1-5	CASRDGGSFQPQHF
TRBV5-1	TRBJ2-2	CASRFPGTNTGELFF
TRBV12-3/TRBV12-4	TRBJ2-1	CASSFRDRIQNEQFF
TRBV30	TRBJ2-4	CAWSGSGRKNIQYF
TRBV20-1	TRBJ2-2	CSARGGRGYTGELFF
TRBV12-3/TRBV12-4	TRBJ2-1	CASSAAPGLAGGPHYNEQFF
TRBV20-1	TRBJ2-7	CSALSRAVTYEQYF
TRBV9	TRBJ2-7	CASGGGASSYEQYF
TRBV9	TRBJ2-1	CASSPGVGKDNEQFF
TRBV20-1	TRBJ1-1	CSARVRATEAFF